The rows below give T cell receptor beta chains drawn from one sample of a study of vaccination and CD4 T cells after COVID-19. TCRdb re-called the PCR reads with MiXCR, one entry per CDR3 protein. Of 2,500 to 3,000 distinct CDR3 sequences listed, roughly 29% are singletons. Their recognized antigens are unknown. Sequenced material: CD4+ T cells from blood, cultured in vitro. The receptors stem from a human donor in good health. Both conserved end residues are part of each CDR3. D genes are given only for firm matches. Expanded clones are given a class, and other clones once, few, many or no size at all.

DNA | CDR3 | size | J | V | D
TGCAGTGCTAGTTCCGCAGGGCCAGGAACCACAGATACGCAGTATTTT | CSASSAGPGTTDTQYF | few | TRBJ2-3 | TRBV20-1 | NA
TGTGCCAGCAGCGGATTCGGGACTAGCGGAGCCGAGCAGTACTTC | CASSGFGTSGAEQYF | NA | TRBJ2-7 | TRBV7-8 | TRBD2
TGTGCCAGCTCACCACTAGCGGCCGGCGGGGACTTTGAGCAGTTCTTC | CASSPLAAGGDFEQFF | NA | TRBJ2-1 | TRBV18 | NA
TGTGCCAGCAGTGAAAGGTGGTCGAGTCAAGAGACCCAGTACTTC | CASSERWSSQETQYF | NA | TRBJ2-5 | TRBV2 | NA
TGTGCCAGCTCACCGTCCAGAGAGATCTATGGCTACACCTTC | CASSPSREIYGYTF | NA | TRBJ1-2 | TRBV18 | NA
TGTGCCAGTAGTGGCTTCAGGGGACAGGGGACTGAAGCTTTCTTT | CASSGFRGQGTEAFF | NA | TRBJ1-1 | TRBV19 | TRBD1
TGTGCCAGCAGTGAAGCGCTTCTGGGCTATGGCTACACCTTC | CASSEALLGYGYTF | NA | TRBJ1-2 | TRBV6-1 | NA
TGTGCCAGCAGCTTAGACAGGGCCACCGGGGAGCTGTTTTTT | CASSLDRATGELFF | NA | TRBJ2-2 | TRBV7-2 | NA
TGTGCCAGTAGTATTCCCGGGGGGCGATTCGATGGCTACACCTTC | CASSIPGGRFDGYTF | NA | TRBJ1-2 | TRBV19 | NA
TGTGCCAGCAGAATGTATTCCCCCCCAGATGAGCAGTTCTTC | CASRMYSPPDEQFF | NA | TRBJ2-1 | TRBV28 | NA
TGTGCCAGCAGTAGTTACACCGGGACAGGGGGCAGCAACTACAATGAGCAGTTCTTC | CASSSYTGTGGSNYNEQFF | few | TRBJ2-1 | TRBV6-2/TRBV6-3 | TRBD1
TGTGCCAGCAGCTTACGGCGGGGGAGCAGTTACGAGCAGTACTTC | CASSLRRGSSYEQYF | few | TRBJ2-7 | TRBV7-2 | TRBD2
TGTGCCAGTAGTCCTCAGGGTGATGGCTACACCTTC | CASSPQGDGYTF | few | TRBJ1-2 | TRBV19 | NA
TGTGCCAGCAGAGACAGGGCTGGAAACACCATATATTTT | CASRDRAGNTIYF | once | TRBJ1-3 | TRBV6-1 | TRBD1
TGCAGTGCACCGCGACAGAACCAAGAGACCCAGTACTTC | CSAPRQNQETQYF | few | TRBJ2-5 | TRBV20-1 | NA
TGTGCCAGCTATCGGGGCAGGGGGATGAACACTGAAGCTTTCTTT | CASYRGRGMNTEAFF | medium-sized | TRBJ1-1 | TRBV27 | TRBD1
TGTGCCAGCAGGACCGGGACATCAGACACTGAAGCTTTCTTT | CASRTGTSDTEAFF | NA | TRBJ1-1 | TRBV2 | NA
TGTGCCAGCAGCTTCGGACTGACTACAGATGAGCAGTTCTTC | CASSFGLTTDEQFF | few | TRBJ2-1 | TRBV7-3 | NA
TGTGCCAGCAGCCAAGGTCCGAATCAGCCCCAGCATTTT | CASSQGPNQPQHF | NA | TRBJ1-5 | TRBV14 | NA
TGTGCCAGCAGCTCCGACAGTACCGCCTACGAGCAGTACTTC | CASSSDSTAYEQYF | few | TRBJ2-7 | TRBV7-9 | NA
TGTGCCAGCAGCGGACAACAGGGGGGGACTGGGGAAAAACTGTTTTTT | CASSGQQGGTGEKLFF | few | TRBJ1-4 | TRBV7-6 | TRBD1
TGCGCCAGCAGCCAAGATTCGGGGGGGTTCTACAATGAGCAGTTCTTC | CASSQDSGGFYNEQFF | NA | TRBJ2-1 | TRBV4-3 | TRBD2
TGTGCCAGCAGTAGGGTGTCCCTACTATCGAACACTGAAGCTTTCTTT | CASSRVSLLSNTEAFF | few | TRBJ1-1 | TRBV2 | NA
TGTGCCAGCAGCCAAGCAGGCGGTGGTCAGCCCCAGCATTTT | CASSQAGGGQPQHF | few | TRBJ1-5 | TRBV14 | NA
TGTGCCAGTCTAGCCCCGGGCAACGTCTACGAGCAGTACTTC | CASLAPGNVYEQYF | NA | TRBJ2-7 | TRBV6-2/TRBV6-3 | NA
TGTGCCAGCTCACCAGGGTTGGACACTGAAGCTTTCTTT | CASSPGLDTEAFF | NA | TRBJ1-1 | TRBV18 | NA
TGTGCCAGCCGTCAGTTACGGGGACAGGGGGCCCTCCACTTT | CASRQLRGQGALHF | medium-sized | TRBJ1-6 | TRBV2 | TRBD1
TGTGCCAGCAGCAAAGGGGATAGACTAGCGGAAAGCTCCTACGAGCAGTACTTC | CASSKGDRLAESSYEQYF | NA | TRBJ2-7 | TRBV21-1 | NA
TGCAGTGCTACCTACCGGCCGGGGAGCTCCTATAATTCACCCCTCCACTTT | CSATYRPGSSYNSPLHF | medium-sized | TRBJ1-6 | TRBV20-1 | NA
TGTGCCAGCAGCTTAGGGACTACCCCTGTCGAGACCCAGTACTTC | CASSLGTTPVETQYF | few | TRBJ2-5 | TRBV7-6 | NA
TGCAGTGCTACAAGGGACTCCTACGAGCAGTACTTC | CSATRDSYEQYF | few | TRBJ2-7 | TRBV20-1 | NA
TGCGCCAGCAGCCAAGGAGGCCAGGGAGTGAACTATGGCTACACCTTC | CASSQGGQGVNYGYTF | NA | TRBJ1-2 | TRBV4-1 | NA
TGTGTCAGCAGTTTATTGACAGGGCTTGGCTACACCTTC | CVSSLLTGLGYTF | NA | TRBJ1-2 | TRBV28 | TRBD1
TGTGCCAGCCGAGAGGTCTCCTACAATGAGCAGTTCTTC | CASREVSYNEQFF | NA | TRBJ2-1 | TRBV18 | NA
TGTGCCAGCAGTTATCCGACTAGCGGGGACACAGATACGCAGTATTTT | CASSYPTSGDTDTQYF | NA | TRBJ2-3 | TRBV6-2/TRBV6-3 | TRBD2
TGTGCCAGCAGCTTAAGGGACGGAGCCTCCTACGAGCAGTACTTC | CASSLRDGASYEQYF | NA | TRBJ2-7 | TRBV7-9 | NA
TGTGCCAGTAGTTTAGGGGGCCACTATGGCTACACCTTC | CASSLGGHYGYTF | NA | TRBJ1-2 | TRBV19 | TRBD1
TGTGCCAGCAGCCCCTATGGACTAGCGGGGGAAGAGACCCAGTACTTC | CASSPYGLAGEETQYF | few | TRBJ2-5 | TRBV7-6 | TRBD2
TGTGCCAGCATCATGGTGGGGAGTACTGAAGCTTTCTTT | CASIMVGSTEAFF | medium-sized | TRBJ1-1 | TRBV27 | NA
TGCAGTGCTAGAAGGACTGCCTACAATGAGCAGTTCTTC | CSARRTAYNEQFF | few | TRBJ2-1 | TRBV20-1 | NA
TGTGCCAGCAGTTACCCGGGACAGTACGAGCAGTACTTC | CASSYPGQYEQYF | few | TRBJ2-7 | TRBV6-5 | TRBD1
TGTGCCAGCAGTTTAGGTGGGACAGGCTATGGCTACACCTTC | CASSLGGTGYGYTF | few | TRBJ1-2 | TRBV12-3/TRBV12-4 | TRBD1
TGTGCCAGCAGCCAACGGGGGGGCAGTAACAATGAGCAGTTCTTC | CASSQRGGSNNEQFF | NA | TRBJ2-1 | TRBV5-4 | TRBD2
TGTGCCAGCAGCTTAGGGCTCCGAGACACTGAAGCTTTCTTT | CASSLGLRDTEAFF | NA | TRBJ1-1 | TRBV7-9 | NA
TGTGCCAGCTCGGCGATGAACACTGAAGCTTTCTTT | CASSAMNTEAFF | few | TRBJ1-1 | TRBV6-1 | NA